This T cell receptor beta chain was captured by sequencing in a study of T cells in Graves' hyperthyroidism and ophthalmopathy. Study as a whole: Prior to any treatment, at the point of initial diagnosis, peripheral blood was collected.

Study-level findings and limits: The majority of expanded thyroid clonotypes above 0.001 also appeared in blood.

The CDR3 regions of TCR beta were amplified from RNA transcripts. A first-round RT-PCR of the TCR CDR3 used the HTBI primer set. TCRdb independently ran MiXCR on the multiplex PCR reads; one entry per CDR3 protein. Of more than 550,000 distinct CDR3 sequences detected, around a sixth appear once; the ten largest clones hold around 16%. Trimming took 3 bases from V and 6 from J, leaving 12 bases between them. This CDR3 comprises 12 residues. Germline assignment: CDR1 DFQATT and CDR2 SNEGSKA (reference sequence). This clonotype came up many times. Its specificity is not known. Lactation, pregnancy, other autoimmune disease or uncontrolled infection excluded patients. PBMCs were obtained from approximately 9.2 ml fresh peripheral blood.

What was sequenced was blood. This chain uses TRBV20-1 with TRBJ2-7; possibly TRBD1 for D (6 bases). The sequence was collected from a man aged 45 to 65 with Graves' hyperthyroidism. The CDR3 bases are TGCAGTGCTAGGGACAGTGGAAGCGAGCAGTACTTC. Translation: CSARDSGSEQYF.